These 10 T cell receptor beta chains share one sample of origin, sequenced in a study of OX40 agonist ivuxolimab in advanced cancers. Clones were sequenced by immunoSEQ multiplex PCR, and TCRdb holds only the in-frame ones, with some missing. The sample includes over 95,000 clones, roughly four fifths of them seen just once. The source material was CD4+ or CD8+ T cells sorted from blood, sampled in a trial of the OX40 agonist ivuxolimab. These receptors all come from an adult with an advanced solid tumor such as melanoma, head and neck, liver or kidney cancer.

The rearrangement joins TRBV10-3 to TRBJ2-1; D not resolved. Trimming removed 8 bases from V and 5 bases from J, with 16 bases in between. Germline CDR1 reads ENHRY; CDR2 reads SYGVKD. This CDR3 has 14 amino acids. The CDR3 DNA reads TGTGCCATCGATGCAGGCCCGAGCAACAATGAGCAGTTCTTC. It translates to CAIDAGPSNNEQFF.

With regard to this clone: The sample contains more than one DNA sequence encoding this CDR3. The gene calls are TRBV5-4 and TRBJ2-7, with 16 bases aligning to TRBD2. In germline, CDR1 is SGHNT, CDR2 YYREEE (reference sequence). After removal of 4 bases from V and 4 bases from J, the junction contained 5 bases not matched to a gene. CDR3 length: 16 amino acids. CDR3 region: CASSAGTSGRGYEQYF. The DNA for the CDR3 is TGTGCCAGCAGCGCCGGGACTAGCGGGAGGGGTTACGAGCAGTACTTC.

The chain combines TRBV11-2 with TRBJ1-6, with 11 bases identical to TRBD1. The CDR3 covers 15 residues. Germline-derived CDR1 and CDR2 are SGHAT and FQNNGV. Trimming cost V 1 base and J 9 bases; bases outside gene matches: 2. The CDR3 is CASSLGTGGRSPLHF. The DNA of the CDR3 is TGTGCCAGCAGCTTAGGGACAGGGGGCCGTTCACCCCTCCACTTT.

This chain links TRBV9 with TRBJ2-1; D possibly corresponds to TRBD2 (5 bases). The CDR3 totals 16 residues. The V end lost 0 bases, the J end lost 3 bases, and 13 bases lay between the germline ends. Germline V gene sequence: CDR1 SGDLS, CDR2 YYNGEE. The CDR3 bases are TGTGCCAGCAGCGTAGGTTACGGGAAGCTCTACAATGAGCAGTTCTTC. Its protein is CASSVGYGKLYNEQFF.

V usage is TRBV2 and J usage is TRBJ2-2; 7 nucleotides align to TRBD1. Germline values: CDR1 SNHLY, CDR2 FYNNEI. The CDR3 runs to 15 residues. Trimming removed 1 base from V and 3 bases from J; junction bases left unmatched: 2. The CDR3 sequence is CASSEVGQDTGELFF. The CDR3 DNA reads as TGTGCCAGCAGTGAAGTCGGACAGGACACCGGGGAGCTGTTTTTT.

The chain has TRBV5-6 and TRBJ2-5, with D uncertain. The CDR3 spans 11 residues. Germline V gene sequence: CDR1 SGHDT, CDR2 YYEEEE. Deletions cut 1 base from V and 5 bases from J, with 3 bases between. Written as DNA, the CDR3 is TGTGCCAGCAGCTTGCTTGAGACCCAGTACTTC. Its protein is CASSLLETQYF. Full variable domain (remainder filled in from reference TRBV5-6 and TRBJ2-5): DAGVTQSPTHLIKTRGQQVTLRCSPKSGHDTVSWYQQALGQGPQFIFQYYEEEERQRGNFPDRFSGHQFPNYSSELNVNALLLGDSALYLCASSLLETQYFGPGTRLLVL.

This clone was picked up a small number of times. This chain joins TRBV28 and TRBJ1-5; D is unclear. Germline V CDR1 and CDR2: MDHEN, SYDVKM. The CDR3 has 13 amino acids. V dropped 1 base and J dropped 6 bases, with 7 bases sitting between them. The CDR3: CASSLFFSQPQHF. The CDR3 DNA follows: TGTGCCAGCAGTTTATTTTTCAGTCAGCCCCAGCATTTT.

The chain has TRBV6-5 and TRBJ2-7; D remains ambiguous. CDR1 MNHEY and CDR2 SVGAGI come from the germline V gene. The CDR3 is 12 residues long. V was pared by 10 bases and J by 4 bases, with 14 bases between. The CDR3 here is CATLRSEYEQYF. CDR3 bases: TGTGCCACCCTCCGGAGTGAATACGAGCAGTACTTC.

The gene calls are TRBV11-2 and TRBJ2-2; 10 nucleotides agree with TRBD2. The CDR3 consists of 17 residues. Germline CDR1 and CDR2: SGHAT and FQNNGV. Trimming cost V 5 bases and J 7 bases; bases outside gene matches: 13. CDR3 region: CASSMDPSGRGNGELFF. CDR3 coding DNA: TGTGCCAGCAGCATGGACCCTAGCGGGAGAGGGAACGGGGAGCTGTTTTTT. Based on the CDR3 plus reference TRBV11-2 and TRBJ2-2, the full variable domain is EAGVAQSPRYKIIEKRQSVAFWCNPISGHATLYWYQQILGQGPKLLIQFQNNGVVDDSQLPKDRFSAERLKGVDSTLKIQPAKLEDSAVYLCASSMDPSGRGNGELFFGEGSRLTVL.

The chain employs TRBV6-6 and TRBJ1-1; D not resolved. Between the trimmed V and J ends, which lost 2 bases and 1 base, there was a span of 5 bases. The CDR3 spans 13 residues. Germline CDR1 reads MNHNY; CDR2 reads SVGAGI (reference sequence). This chain's CDR3 is CASSYKKNTEAFF. As DNA, the CDR3 is TGTGCCAGCAGTTACAAGAAGAACACTGAAGCTTTCTTT.